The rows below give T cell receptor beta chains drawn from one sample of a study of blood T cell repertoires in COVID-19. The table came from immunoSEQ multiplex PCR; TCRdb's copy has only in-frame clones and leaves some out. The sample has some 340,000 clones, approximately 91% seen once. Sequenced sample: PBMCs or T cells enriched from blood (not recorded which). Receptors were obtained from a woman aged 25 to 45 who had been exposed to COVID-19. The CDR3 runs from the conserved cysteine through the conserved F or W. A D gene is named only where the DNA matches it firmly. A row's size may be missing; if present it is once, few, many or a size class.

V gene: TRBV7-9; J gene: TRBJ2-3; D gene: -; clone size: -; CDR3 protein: CASSSPAGRTDTQYF; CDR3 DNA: TGTGCCAGCAGCTCTCCGGCAGGGCGTACAGATACGCAGTATTTT
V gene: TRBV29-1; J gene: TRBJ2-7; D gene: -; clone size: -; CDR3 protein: CSVEEFRQGGGYEQYF; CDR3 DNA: TGCAGCGTTGAAGAATTTAGACAGGGAGGAGGCTACGAGCAGTACTTC
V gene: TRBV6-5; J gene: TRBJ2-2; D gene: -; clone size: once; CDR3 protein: CASSYFRGTNTGELFF; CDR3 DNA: TGTGCCAGCAGTTACTTTCGGGGAACGAACACCGGGGAGCTGTTTTTT
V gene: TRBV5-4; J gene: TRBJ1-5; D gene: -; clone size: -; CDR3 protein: CASSPNLGPLLGNQPQHF; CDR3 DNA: TGTGCCAGCAGCCCTAATTTGGGGCCACTCCTGGGCAATCAGCCCCAGCATTTT
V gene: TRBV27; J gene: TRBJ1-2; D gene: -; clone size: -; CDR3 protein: CASSSTGWSGYTF; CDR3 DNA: TGTGCCAGCAGTTCAACAGGTTGGTCTGGCTACACCTTC
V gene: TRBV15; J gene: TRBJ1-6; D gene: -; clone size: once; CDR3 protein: CATSRLRPGTPYSPLHF; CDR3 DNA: TGTGCCACCAGCAGACTCCGGCCGGGTACCCCTTACTCACCCCTCCACTTT
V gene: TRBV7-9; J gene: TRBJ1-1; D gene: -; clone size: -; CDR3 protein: CASSWERTEAFF; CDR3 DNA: TGTGCCAGCAGCTGGGAGCGCACTGAAGCTTTCTTT
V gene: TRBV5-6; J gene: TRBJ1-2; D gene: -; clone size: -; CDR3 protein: CASSQEGLYGYTF; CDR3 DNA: TGTGCCAGCAGCCAGGAGGGTCTCTATGGCTACACCTTC
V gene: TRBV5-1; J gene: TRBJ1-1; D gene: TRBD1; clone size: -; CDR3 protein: CASSFGQGAGNTEAFF; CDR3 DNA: TGCGCCAGCAGCTTCGGACAGGGGGCAGGGAACACTGAAGCTTTCTTT
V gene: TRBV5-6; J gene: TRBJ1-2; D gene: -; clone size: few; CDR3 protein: CASSLGEIGYGYTF; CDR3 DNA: TGTGCCAGCAGCTTGGGCGAGATTGGCTATGGCTACACCTTC
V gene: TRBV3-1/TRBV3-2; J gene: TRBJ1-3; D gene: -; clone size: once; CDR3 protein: CASSQEGAVYGNTIYF; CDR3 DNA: TGTGCCAGCAGCCAAGAAGGGGCAGTCTATGGAAACACCATATATTTT